Shown below are 14 T cell receptor beta chains from a single sample sequenced in a study of T cell changes during pregnancy in multiple sclerosis. The table came from immunoSEQ multiplex PCR; TCRdb's copy has only in-frame clones and leaves some out. The table records some 57,000 clones, 75% to 95% of them present only once. The sequenced sample was CD4+ T cells from peripheral blood mononuclear cells, obtained after pregnancy. These receptors were obtained from a female donor in good health, enrolled as a control in a pregnancy study.

The V gene is TRBV19, the J gene TRBJ1-6, with TRBD1 matching 7 bases. V lost 6 bases and J lost 10; bases outside the gene matches: 9. The CDR3 spans 14 residues. Germline V lookup: CDR1 LNHDA, CDR2 SQIVND (reference sequence). The CDR3 sequence: CASRMDRIASPLHF. The CDR3 bases are TGTGCCAGTAGGATGGACAGGATTGCCTCACCCCTCCACTTT.

V is TRBV6-5 and J is TRBJ1-2; D uncertain. V shed 0 bases and J shed 5 bases, with 10 bases lying between them. The CDR3 contains 14 residues. Per germline, CDR1 MNHEY and CDR2 SVGAGI. The CDR3 coding sequence is TGTGCCAGCAGTTACTCGAACAGATTGTATGGCTACACCTTC. Its translation: CASSYSNRLYGYTF.

CDR3 sequence: CAIRAGFSSGNTIYF. Here the CDR3 DNA reads TGTGCCATCAGGGCAGGGTTTTCGTCCGGAAACACCATATATTTT. The V and J genes are TRBV10-3 and TRBJ1-3; possible D gene TRBD1, 5 bases. CDR3 size: 15 residues. CDR1 and CDR2 from the germline V gene are ENHRY and SYGVKD. Between the trimmed V and J ends, which lost 6 bases and 4 bases, there was a span of 16 bases.

The chain links TRBV4-3 to TRBJ1-2, with 7 bases that match TRBD1. J lost 7 bases, V lost 0 bases, and 14 bases had no gene match. Germline loops: CDR1 LGHNA, CDR2 YSLEER. This CDR3 is 17 amino acids long. The CDR3 loop is CASSQDTAAGGRGGYTF. In DNA form, the CDR3 reads TGCGCCAGCAGCCAAGATACTGCGGCAGGGGGTCGTGGTGGCTACACCTTC.

This chain links TRBV28 with TRBJ1-6; D gene ambiguous. The CDR3 extends over 13 amino acids. Deletions cut 6 bases from V and 7 bases from J, with 10 bases between. Germline V lookup: CDR1 MDHEN, CDR2 SYDVKM. The CDR3 bases are TGTGCCAGCAGAGAGGGAGGGAATTCACCCCTCCACTTT. Translated: CASREGGNSPLHF.

The chain recombines TRBV19 with TRBJ2-3, with 7 bases aligning to TRBD2. CDR1 LNHDA and CDR2 SQIVND come from the germline V gene (reference sequence). V dropped 7 bases and J dropped 0; count of bases not matched to a gene: 10. The CDR3 is made up of 16 amino acids. CDR3 residues: CASKPGPGGSTDTQYF. CDR3 DNA sequence: TGTGCCAGTAAACCCGGACCGGGAGGTAGCACAGATACGCAGTATTTT.

The chain has TRBV6-7 and TRBJ2-1; tentative D call: TRBD2 (7 bases). TRBV6-7 is flagged as an ORF with uncertain function. This CDR3 region has 15 residues. Trimming cost V 5 bases and J 5 bases, with 16 bases left between them. CDR3 in DNA: TGTGCCAGCAGTCCCCCTCGGGGGGCCAACAATGAGCAGTTCTTC. The encoded protein is CASSPPRGANNEQFF.

This clone was seen ten or more times. This specimen includes other DNA sequences encoding the same CDR3. J is TRBJ1-1 and V is TRBV6-1, with TRBD1 matching 9 bases. The CDR3 runs to 13 residues. Germline V gene lookup returns CDR1 MNHNS and CDR2 SASEGT. J gave up 4 bases and V 10 bases, and 7 bases lay outside the gene matches. Here the CDR3 reads CATHRGLSTEAFF. The CDR3 region has the DNA TGTGCCACTCACAGGGGGCTGAGCACTGAAGCTTTCTTT.

The rearrangement links TRBV4-2 to TRBJ2-1; no firm D call. The CDR3 runs 17 residues. Trimming cost V 0 bases and J 1 base, with 13 bases left between them. Germline loops: CDR1 LGHNA, CDR2 YNFKEQ. This CDR3 is CASSQDWSFVSYNEQFF. CDR3 sequence (DNA): TGTGCCAGCAGCCAAGATTGGAGTTTTGTGTCCTACAATGAGCAGTTCTTC.

The chain joins TRBV7-3 to TRBJ2-1, with 8 nucleotides matching TRBD2. V was clipped by 2 bases and J by 0 bases; unmatched bases: 6. Germline CDR1 and CDR2: SGHTA and FQGTGA. The CDR3 covers 17 residues. CDR3 nucleotide sequence: TGTGCCAGCAGCTTATCCGCGGGGGGCCTCTCCTACAATGAGCAGTTCTTC. Translation gives CASSLSAGGLSYNEQFF.

The gene calls are TRBV30 and TRBJ2-7, with TRBD2 as a possible D gene (6 bases). The germline gives CDR1 GTSNPN, CDR2 SVGIG (reference sequence). The CDR3 covers 13 residues. The V end was cut by 2 bases, the J end by 1 base, with 9 bases between. The CDR3, as DNA: TGTGCCTGGAGTAGGGACTTTTCCTACGAGCAGTACTTC. Protein sequence: CAWSRDFSYEQYF.

This clone was seen once. The chain links TRBV18 to TRBJ1-1; D ambiguous. Germline-derived CDR1 and CDR2 are KGHSH and LQKENI. V was clipped by 5 bases and J by 1 base, with 14 bases between them. The CDR3 is made up of 15 amino acids. The CDR3 protein is CASSTVQLENTEAFF. CDR3 coding DNA: TGTGCCAGCTCAACCGTACAGCTCGAGAACACTGAAGCTTTCTTT.

At least ten counts were recorded for this clone. The J gene is TRBJ1-6, the V gene TRBV10-3, with D possibly being TRBD1 (6 bases). The CDR3 is 13 amino acids. The V gene lost 4 bases and the J gene lost 5 bases, with 6 bases spanning the gap. In germline, CDR1 is ENHRY, CDR2 SYGVKD. CDR3 region: CAISGDNNSPLHF. CDR3 nucleotides: TGTGCCATCAGTGGGGACAATAATTCACCCCTCCACTTT.

The gene calls are TRBV25-1 and TRBJ1-4; unclear D gene. V was clipped by 4 bases and J by 8 bases, with 11 bases between them. The length of the CDR3 is 13 residues. Germline assignment: CDR1 MGHDK and CDR2 SYGVNS. CDR3 in amino acids: CASSGTGFEKLFF. CDR3 in DNA: TGTGCCAGCAGTGGAACGGGGTTCGAAAAACTGTTTTTT.